Presented here are 16 T cell receptor beta chains from one specimen sequenced in a study of early T cells in non-severe SARS-CoV-2 infection. TCRdb redid the calling of the 5' RACE reads with MiXCR, one entry per CDR3 protein. The sample includes roughly 110,000 distinct CDR3 sequences, over 8.5% of them seen just once. Sequenced material: whole blood. The receptors derive from an adult who was a healthcare worker with PCR-confirmed SARS-CoV-2 infection or an uninfected control (not recorded which).

This clonotype was seen at least ten times. This sequence joins TRBV6-5 and TRBJ2-1; 10 bases are shared with TRBD2. Germline values: CDR1 MNHEY, CDR2 SVGAGI. With 4 bases clipped from V and 10 bases from J, the junction kept 10 bases outside the gene matches. The CDR3 sequence is 15 residues long. This chain's CDR3 is CASSSWTSGTEEQFF. The CDR3 nucleotides are TGTGCCAGCAGTTCATGGACTAGCGGAACTGAGGAGCAGTTCTTC.

This clonotype turned up a few times. CDR3 in amino acids: CASSLGRGRWSGANVLTF. The CDR3 DNA is TGTGCCAGCAGTTTGGGCAGGGGGCGTTGGTCTGGGGCCAACGTCCTGACTTTC. The chain combines TRBV28 with TRBJ2-6; 8 bases map to TRBD1. CDR1 is MDHEN, CDR2 SYDVKM, per germline. Unmatched junction bases numbered 8, after V lost 3 bases and J lost 1 base. The CDR3 is made up of 18 amino acids.

This chain uses TRBV12-3 or TRBV12-4 with TRBJ1-2, with D possibly TRBD1 on 6 matching bases. CDR3 length: 15 residues. The V and J ends lost 7 bases and 2 bases respectively, with 17 bases between them. Here the CDR3 reads CASTQIAGGNYGYTF. In DNA, the CDR3 is TGTGCCAGCACCCAAATCGCGGGGGGCAACTATGGCTACACCTTC.

This clonotype was counted at least ten times. The chain has TRBV12-3 or TRBV12-4 and TRBJ2-1, with D possibly TRBD1 on 5 matching bases. The length of the CDR3 is 12 residues. The V end was cut by 4 bases, the J end by 9 bases, with 10 bases between. DNA for the CDR3: TGTGCCAGCAGTTCTCAGGGCAGTGAGCAGTTCTTC. This gives the protein CASSSQGSEQFF.

This clonotype was detected a few times. V gene TRBV9 combines with J gene TRBJ1-5; D might be TRBD1 (5 bases). V was clipped by 1 base and J by 5 bases, with 10 bases between them. The CDR3 contains 14 residues. Per germline, CDR1 SGDLS and CDR2 YYNGEE. The CDR3, as DNA: TGTGCCAGCAGCGTAACAGGCGATTATCAGCCCCAGCATTTT. Amino acid sequence: CASSVTGDYQPQHF.

This chain joins TRBV5-1 and TRBJ1-6; 10 nucleotides match TRBD1. With 2 bases clipped from V and 9 bases from J, the junction kept 8 bases outside the gene matches. Looked up from germline, CDR1 is SGHRS and CDR2 is YFSETQ. This CDR3 region has 16 residues. CDR3 sequence (DNA): TGCGCCAGCAGCTTCGGGACAGGGGACGGGAGTTCACCCCTCCACTTT. Protein: CASSFGTGDGSSPLHF. Full variable domain (missing parts from reference TRBV5-1 and TRBJ1-6): KAGVTQTPRYLIKTRGQQVTLSCSPISGHRSVSWYQQTPGQGLQFLFEYFSETQRNKGNFPGRFSGRQFSNSRSEMNVSTLELGDSALYLCASSFGTGDGSSPLHFGNGTRLTVT.

The rearrangement joins TRBV5-1 to TRBJ2-5; D might be TRBD2 (5 bases). V was pared by 2 bases and J by 4 bases, with 12 bases between. Germline V CDR1 and CDR2: SGHRS, YFSETQ. The CDR3 contains 14 residues. The chain's CDR3 is CASSFNGNRETQYF. CDR3 in DNA: TGCGCCAGCAGCTTTAACGGGAATAGAGAGACCCAGTACTTC.

There are many counts of this clonotype. The CDR3 bases are TGTGCCAGCAGCAAGGCAGGTTGGGACGCCCCCTACAATGAGCAGTTCTTC. This encodes CASSKAGWDAPYNEQFF. The rearrangement links TRBV5-6 to TRBJ2-1; D may correspond to TRBD1 or TRBD2 (5 bases each). CDR3 length equals 17 residues. V was clipped by 4 bases and J by 2 bases, with 19 bases between them. The V gene's germline CDR1 is SGHDT and CDR2 YYEEEE. The entire variable domain, with the rest obtained from reference TRBV5-6 and TRBJ2-1, is as follows: DAGVTQSPTHLIKTRGQQVTLRCSPKSGHDTVSWYQQALGQGPQFIFQYYEEEERQRGNFPDRFSGHQFPNYSSELNVNALLLGDSALYLCASSKAGWDAPYNEQFFGPGTRLTVL.

The rearrangement joins TRBV2 to TRBJ2-3; 7 bases line up with TRBD2. Germline values: CDR1 SNHLY, CDR2 FYNNEI. This CDR3 is built from 14 residues. V lost 2 bases, J lost 2 bases, and 1 base stayed unmatched. The CDR3 DNA sequence: TGTGCCAGCAGTGAACGGGAGGCCACAGATACGCAGTATTTT. Protein sequence: CASSEREATDTQYF.

This clonotype appeared many times. The chain has TRBV6-2 or TRBV6-3 and TRBJ2-1, with 9 bases fitting TRBD2. Looked up from germline, CDR1 is MNHEY and CDR2 is SVGEGT. The J segment lost 12 bases and the V segment lost 0 bases, leaving 6 bases of the junction unmatched. This CDR3 has 14 amino acids. The CDR3 reads CASSYSSPSGMQFF. The CDR3 DNA sequence: TGTGCCAGCAGTTACTCGTCCCCTAGCGGGATGCAGTTCTTC.

There are a few counts of this clonotype. The chain uses TRBV16 and TRBJ2-7; D gene ambiguous. V was pared by 1 base and J by 0 bases, with 7 bases between. Germline V CDR1 and CDR2: KGHSY, FQNENV. The CDR3 length is 14 residues. The CDR3 coding sequence is TGTGCCAGCAGCCAATTGGGCAGCTCCTACGAGCAGTACTTC. It specifies CASSQLGSSYEQYF.

This clonotype was observed at least ten times. The J gene is TRBJ2-2, the V gene TRBV6-4, with 9 bases identical to TRBD2. Unmatched junction bases numbered 2, after V lost 0 bases and J lost 0 bases. The CDR3 is 17 amino acids. Looked up from germline, CDR1 is MRHNA and CDR2 is SNTAGT. DNA for the CDR3: TGTGCCAGCAGTGACTCGACTAGCGGTTCGAACACCGGGGAGCTGTTTTTT. It encodes CASSDSTSGSNTGELFF.

J is TRBJ1-2 and V is TRBV9; maybe TRBD1 (6 bases). V lost 0 bases to trimming and J lost 3 bases, with 9 bases between them. The CDR3 has 14 residues. The V gene's germline CDR1 is SGDLS and CDR2 YYNGEE. The CDR3 nucleotides are TGTGCCAGCAGCGTAGGAGGGGGAGACTATGGCTACACCTTC. As protein: CASSVGGGDYGYTF.

In this sample, this clonotype turned up a few times. V is TRBV20-1 and J is TRBJ1-2, with 8 bases that match TRBD1. The CDR3 sequence is 15 residues long. Germline V lookup: CDR1 DFQATT, CDR2 SNEGSKA (reference sequence). CDR3 sequence (DNA): TGCACTACTACCCGTCAGGGGGCGAGTGGCTATGGCTACACCTTC. This gives the protein CTTTRQGASGYGYTF.

This clonotype was picked up a small number of times. The rearrangement joins TRBV28 to TRBJ1-1; 10 positions match TRBD1. Germline V gene sequence: CDR1 MDHEN, CDR2 SYDVKM. This CDR3 is built from 16 residues. The trim removed 5 bases at V and 3 bases at J, leaving 9 bases unmatched. The DNA for the CDR3 is TGTGCCAGCAGTGCTCCGGGACAGGGGCTCTACACTGAAGCTTTCTTT. This codes for CASSAPGQGLYTEAFF.

This chain links TRBV2 with TRBJ2-2; perhaps TRBD1 as D (5 bases). V was clipped by 5 bases and J by 0 bases, with 7 bases between them. CDR1 and CDR2 from the germline V gene are SNHLY and FYNNEI. The CDR3 is made up of 14 amino acids. The CDR3 DNA reads TGTGCCAGCAGTCAGGGCACGAACACCGGGGAGCTGTTTTTT. Residues: CASSQGTNTGELFF.